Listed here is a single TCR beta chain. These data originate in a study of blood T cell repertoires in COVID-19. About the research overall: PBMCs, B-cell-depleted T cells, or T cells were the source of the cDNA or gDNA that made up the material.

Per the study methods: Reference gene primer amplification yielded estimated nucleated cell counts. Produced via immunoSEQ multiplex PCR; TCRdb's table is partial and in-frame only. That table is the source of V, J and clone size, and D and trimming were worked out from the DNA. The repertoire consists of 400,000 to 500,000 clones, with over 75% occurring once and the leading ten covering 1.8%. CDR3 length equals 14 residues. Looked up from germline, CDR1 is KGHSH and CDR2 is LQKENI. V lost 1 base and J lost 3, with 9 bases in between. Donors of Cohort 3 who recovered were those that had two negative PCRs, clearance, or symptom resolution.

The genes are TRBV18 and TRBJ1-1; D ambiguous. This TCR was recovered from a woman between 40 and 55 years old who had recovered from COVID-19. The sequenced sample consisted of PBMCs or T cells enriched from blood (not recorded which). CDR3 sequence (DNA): TGTGCCAGCTCACCACGGTGGGGAGACACTGAAGCTTTCTTT. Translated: CASSPRWGDTEAFF.